The T cell receptor (beta chain) under discussion was sequenced for a study of CD4 T cells in relation to SARS-CoV-2 and coronaviruses. As concerns this clone: Its antigen is as yet unknown.

Unexposed donor CD4+ T cells date from 2011-2018, before the COVID-19 pandemic. After roughly 9 days of culture, CD4+ T cells were isolated. Testing used SARS-CoV-2 S/N and four cold-coronavirus spikes on unexposed-donor CD4+ T cells, cells permitting. The V and J ends lost 0 bases and 2 bases respectively, with 5 bases between them. Germline V gene lookup returns CDR1 SGHDT and CDR2 YYEEEE. CDR3 size: 13 residues. Notes on the study in general: Crossreactivity was assessed only for spike protein, not other viral proteins.

Assay: immunoSEQ multiplex PCR; the TCRdb copy retains only in-frame clones and omits some. Of tens of thousands of clones in the sample, around 76% were seen once. Sequenced: CD4+ T cells from PBMCs, cultured in vitro. The rearrangement joins TRBV5-6 to TRBJ2-5, with D unclear. The sequence derives from a human donor in good health. The CDR3: CASSLVGQETQYF. The CDR3 region has the DNA TGTGCCAGCAGCTTGGTTGGGCAAGAGACCCAGTACTTC.